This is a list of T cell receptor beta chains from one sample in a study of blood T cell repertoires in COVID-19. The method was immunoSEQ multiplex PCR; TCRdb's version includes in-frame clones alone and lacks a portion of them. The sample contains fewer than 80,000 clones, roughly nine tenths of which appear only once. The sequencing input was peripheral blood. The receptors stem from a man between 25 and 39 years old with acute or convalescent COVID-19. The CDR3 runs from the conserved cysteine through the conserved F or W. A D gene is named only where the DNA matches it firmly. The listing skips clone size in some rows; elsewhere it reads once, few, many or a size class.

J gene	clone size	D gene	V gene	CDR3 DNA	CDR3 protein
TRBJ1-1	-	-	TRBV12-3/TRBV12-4	TGTGCCAGCAGTTTGAGTTTGAACACTGAAGCTTTCTTT	CASSLSLNTEAFF
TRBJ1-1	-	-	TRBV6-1	TGTGCCAGCAGTGAGGTGGAGGCGAGGAACACTGAAGCTTTCTTT	CASSEVEARNTEAFF
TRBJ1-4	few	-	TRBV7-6	TGTGCCAGCAGCCCGGACAGACGTAATGAAAAACTGTTTTTT	CASSPDRRNEKLFF
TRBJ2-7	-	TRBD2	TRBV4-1	TGCGCCAGCAGCCAAGATACGGGGGGGTCCTACGAGCAGTACTTC	CASSQDTGGSYEQYF
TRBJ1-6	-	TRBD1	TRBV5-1	TGCGCCAGCAGCAGAAGGACAGGCGCCTATAATTCACCCCTCCACTTT	CASSRRTGAYNSPLHF
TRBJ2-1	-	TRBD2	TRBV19	TGTGCCAGTAGTCAGACCAGGGGACTAGCGGGAGATGAGCAGTTCTTC	CASSQTRGLAGDEQFF
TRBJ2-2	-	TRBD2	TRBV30	TGTGCCTGGTCACGACTAGCGGGAGCGACGGGGGAGCTGTTTTTT	CAWSRLAGATGELFF
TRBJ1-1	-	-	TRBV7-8	TGTGCCAGCAGCGCCCTACTAGGGCCGACTGAAGCTTTCTTT	CASSALLGPTEAFF
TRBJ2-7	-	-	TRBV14	TGTGCCAGCAGCACTAGGGTTACCTACGAGCAGTACTTC	CASSTRVTYEQYF
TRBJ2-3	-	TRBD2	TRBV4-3	TGCGCCAGCAGCCCAACGAATGTACTAGCGGGATTTGTCAGCACAGATACGCAGTATTTT	CASSPTNVLAGFVSTDTQYF
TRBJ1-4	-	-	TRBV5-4	TGTGCCAGCAGCCGCGGGACCGACAGAAGCCGGAGAGAAAAACTGTTTTTT	CASSRGTDRSRREKLFF
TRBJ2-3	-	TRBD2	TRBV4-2	TGTGCCAGCAGTCTGACTAGCGGGAAGGAGGCGCAGTATTTT	CASSLTSGKEAQYF
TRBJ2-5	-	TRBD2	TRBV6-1	TGTGCCAGCAGTGAAGAGGTTTTAGCGGGCCCAGAAGGGACCCAGTACTTC	CASSEEVLAGPEGTQYF
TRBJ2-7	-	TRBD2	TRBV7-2	TGTGCCAGCAGCTTAGACGGGAGGGTCGCCTACGAGCAGTACTTC	CASSLDGRVAYEQYF
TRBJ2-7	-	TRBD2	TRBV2	TGTGCCAGCAGGGCCGAGCGGGGGGGGAACTACGAGCAGTACTTC	CASRAERGGNYEQYF
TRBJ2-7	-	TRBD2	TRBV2	TGTGCCAGCAGGCCGGGAGGGCCCGACGAGCAGTACTTC	CASRPGGPDEQYF
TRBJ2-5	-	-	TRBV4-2	TGTGCCAGCAGCCAAGATGGCAGGGGAAAAGAGACCCAGTACTTC	CASSQDGRGKETQYF
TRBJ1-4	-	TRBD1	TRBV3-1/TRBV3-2	TGTGCCAGCAGCCGCCCGGGACAGGGCCCTGAAAAACTGTTTTTT	CASSRPGQGPEKLFF
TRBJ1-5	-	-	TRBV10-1	TGCGCCAGCCTCCGGGACAAAGGCCCGGGGCCCCAGCATTTT	CASLRDKGPGPQHF